This note documents a single T cell receptor beta chain sequence. The antigen is undetermined. This entry comes from a study of Graves' ophthalmopathy and Graves' hyperthyroidism. Study findings and constraints: Using a 13-signature model, the authors split ophthalmopathy from stable hyperthyroidism, with roughly 90% sensitivity and 80% to 84% specificity.

Patients were left out if they had other autoimmune diseases, uncontrolled infections, pregnancy or lactation. PBMCs originated in less than 11 ml of fresh peripheral blood. RNA served as the template for amplifying TCR beta CDR3 regions. Second-round multiplex PCR came after first-round RT-PCR with HTBI primers. Each CDR3 protein gets one entry after TCRdb re-called the multiplex PCR reads with MiXCR. The sample carries 200,000 to 250,000 distinct CDR3 sequences, just under 30% recorded once. The CDR3 totals 15 residues. Trimming took 7 bases from V and 2 from J; bases not matched to a gene: 5. The sequence was collected from a man over 45 with Graves' ophthalmopathy. What was sequenced was peripheral blood. The V gene is TRBV12-3 or TRBV12-4, the J gene TRBJ2-7, with 13 bases aligning to TRBD2. CDR3 coding DNA: TGTGCCAGCAAGATGGGGACTAGCGGGACCTACGAGCAGTACTTC. This gives the protein CASKMGTSGTYEQYF.